A selection of T cell receptor beta chains follows, all from one sample in a study of blood T cells in healthy people across ages. TCRdb fed the 5' RACE reads into MiXCR, producing one record per CDR3 protein. This sample has about 1.4 million distinct CDR3 sequences, with around 55% found just once. What was sequenced was blood. These TCRs come from a man between 18 and 35 years old in good health. The CDR3 runs from the conserved cysteine through the conserved F or W. Fields, in order: J gene, V gene, clone size, D gene, CDR3 DNA, CDR3 protein. D genes are given only for firm matches. The size field is filled for only some rows; it gives once, few, many or a size class.

J gene: TRBJ2-1; V gene: TRBV5-1; clone size: NA; D gene: NA; CDR3 DNA: TGCGCCAGCTCCCGACTAGAGGGGTACAATGAGCAGTTCTTC; CDR3 protein: CASSRLEGYNEQFF
J gene: TRBJ2-7; V gene: TRBV4-1; clone size: NA; D gene: NA; CDR3 DNA: TGCGCCAGCAGCCAAGATTGGAGCGAGCAGTACTTC; CDR3 protein: CASSQDWSEQYF
J gene: TRBJ2-1; V gene: TRBV11-3; clone size: NA; D gene: TRBD2; CDR3 DNA: TGTGCCAGCAGCCCAAGACTAGCGGGGGGGCCGGTTGAGCAGTTCTTC; CDR3 protein: CASSPRLAGGPVEQFF
J gene: TRBJ2-7; V gene: TRBV14; clone size: NA; D gene: NA; CDR3 DNA: TGTGCCAGCAGCCAACGGGTTTACGAGCAGTACTTC; CDR3 protein: CASSQRVYEQYF
J gene: TRBJ2-3; V gene: TRBV3-1; clone size: NA; D gene: NA; CDR3 DNA: TGTGCCAGCAGGAACGGACAGATTTCGGATACGCAGTATTTT; CDR3 protein: CASRNGQISDTQYF
J gene: TRBJ2-7; V gene: TRBV2; clone size: NA; D gene: NA; CDR3 DNA: TGTGCCAGCATTGGAGGGTCCTACGAGCAGTACTTC; CDR3 protein: CASIGGSYEQYF
J gene: TRBJ2-7; V gene: TRBV7-9; clone size: NA; D gene: TRBD1; CDR3 DNA: TGTGCCAGCAGCACCGGGACAGGGCAATACGAGCAGTACTTC; CDR3 protein: CASSTGTGQYEQYF
J gene: TRBJ2-3; V gene: TRBV7-2; clone size: few; D gene: NA; CDR3 DNA: TGTGCCAGCAGCTTATACTACCTCACAGATACGCAGTATTTT; CDR3 protein: CASSLYYLTDTQYF
J gene: TRBJ2-7; V gene: TRBV4-3; clone size: few; D gene: NA; CDR3 DNA: TGCGCCAGCAGCCAAGACCCTACCAGGGGTTTTATGTACGAGCAGTACTTC; CDR3 protein: CASSQDPTRGFMYEQYF
J gene: TRBJ2-7; V gene: TRBV4-1; clone size: NA; D gene: TRBD1; CDR3 DNA: TGCGCCAGCAGCCAACAGGGGGCTCCCAACGAGCAGTACTTC; CDR3 protein: CASSQQGAPNEQYF
J gene: TRBJ2-6; V gene: TRBV28; clone size: NA; D gene: NA; CDR3 DNA: TGTGCCAGCCGGGAGTACGGGGCCAACGTCCTGACTTTC; CDR3 protein: CASREYGANVLTF
J gene: TRBJ1-2; V gene: TRBV20-1; clone size: few; D gene: TRBD1; CDR3 DNA: TGCAGTGCTAGAGCTGCGGACAGGGGCAGGAATGGCTACACCTTC; CDR3 protein: CSARAADRGRNGYTF
J gene: TRBJ2-7; V gene: TRBV27; clone size: NA; D gene: NA; CDR3 DNA: TGTGCCAGCAGTTTGGACCAAACCTACGAGCAGTACTTC; CDR3 protein: CASSLDQTYEQYF
J gene: TRBJ2-7; V gene: TRBV27; clone size: NA; D gene: NA; CDR3 DNA: TGTGCCAGCAGTTCCACCGGGGTTGACGAGCAGTACTTC; CDR3 protein: CASSSTGVDEQYF
J gene: TRBJ2-7; V gene: TRBV24-1; clone size: NA; D gene: TRBD2; CDR3 DNA: TGTGCCACCAGTGACCATACTAGCGGGAGGGCCGATGAGCAGTACTTC; CDR3 protein: CATSDHTSGRADEQYF
J gene: TRBJ2-5; V gene: TRBV11-1; clone size: NA; D gene: TRBD1; CDR3 DNA: TGTGCCAGCAGCTTAGCGCGGACAGGGAGCGAAGAGACCCAGTACTTC; CDR3 protein: CASSLARTGSEETQYF
J gene: TRBJ1-2; V gene: TRBV6-5; clone size: NA; D gene: NA; CDR3 DNA: TGTGCCAGCAGGGGTAGAGGCCAAAATGGCTACACCTTC; CDR3 protein: CASRGRGQNGYTF
J gene: TRBJ1-2; V gene: TRBV4-1; clone size: NA; D gene: NA; CDR3 DNA: TGCGCCAGCAGCCAAGCTTGGGGGCTGAAATCTAACTATGGCTACACCTTC; CDR3 protein: CASSQAWGLKSNYGYTF
J gene: TRBJ1-1; V gene: TRBV5-4; clone size: NA; D gene: NA; CDR3 DNA: TGTGCCAGCAGTTCGGGGCTAGGGGGTTTGGCGCCTGAAGCTTTCTTT; CDR3 protein: CASSSGLGGLAPEAFF
J gene: TRBJ1-1; V gene: TRBV20-1; clone size: NA; D gene: NA; CDR3 DNA: TGCAGTGCTAGAGTACGGGGAATTGAAGCTTTCTTT; CDR3 protein: CSARVRGIEAFF
J gene: TRBJ1-2; V gene: TRBV7-9; clone size: once; D gene: TRBD1; CDR3 DNA: TGTGCCAGCAGCAGACCCGACAGGGTCTATGGCTACACCTTC; CDR3 protein: CASSRPDRVYGYTF
J gene: TRBJ2-7; V gene: TRBV5-4; clone size: NA; D gene: TRBD1; CDR3 DNA: TGTGCCAGCAGCTCTGGGACAGGGTACGTCGAGCAGTACTTC; CDR3 protein: CASSSGTGYVEQYF
J gene: TRBJ2-1; V gene: TRBV12-3/TRBV12-4; clone size: few; D gene: NA; CDR3 DNA: TGTGCCAGCCCCGACAGTCCCAATGAGCAGTTCTTC; CDR3 protein: CASPDSPNEQFF
J gene: TRBJ2-7; V gene: TRBV3-1; clone size: few; D gene: TRBD2; CDR3 DNA: TGTGCCAGCAGTTATACCGGGACTATCTCCTACGAGCAGTACTTC; CDR3 protein: CASSYTGTISYEQYF
J gene: TRBJ2-1; V gene: TRBV29-1; clone size: NA; D gene: TRBD2; CDR3 DNA: TGCAGCGTTTGGGGGGGGGGAAGTACGTCTGAAAATGAGCAGTTCTTC; CDR3 protein: CSVWGGGSTSENEQFF
J gene: TRBJ2-1; V gene: TRBV6-5; clone size: few; D gene: NA; CDR3 DNA: TGTGCCAGCAGCCAGTTCCGGAGCGGAGATGAGCAGTTCTTC; CDR3 protein: CASSQFRSGDEQFF
J gene: TRBJ1-1; V gene: TRBV11-2; clone size: NA; D gene: NA; CDR3 DNA: TGTGCCAGCAGCTTGAGGGGAGCCCTTAAGACCACTGAAGCTTTCTTT; CDR3 protein: CASSLRGALKTTEAFF
J gene: TRBJ2-7; V gene: TRBV27; clone size: few; D gene: TRBD2; CDR3 DNA: TGTGCCAGCAGTTTACCGACTAGCGGGAGAAGGGAGCAGTACTTC; CDR3 protein: CASSLPTSGRREQYF
J gene: TRBJ2-5; V gene: TRBV21-1; clone size: NA; D gene: NA; CDR3 DNA: TGTGCCAGCAGCAAAGTAGGTGTAGGTGAGCAGTACTTC; CDR3 protein: CASSKVGVGEQYF
J gene: TRBJ1-4; V gene: TRBV4-3; clone size: NA; D gene: NA; CDR3 DNA: TGCGCCAGCAGCCAAGATTACAGCTTTGGCGAAAAACTGTTTTTT; CDR3 protein: CASSQDYSFGEKLFF
J gene: TRBJ2-7; V gene: TRBV2; clone size: few; D gene: TRBD1; CDR3 DNA: TGTGCCAGCAGTGGACGGGACAGGGGCGAGCAGTACTTC; CDR3 protein: CASSGRDRGEQYF
J gene: TRBJ2-7; V gene: TRBV2; clone size: NA; D gene: NA; CDR3 DNA: TGTGCCAGCAGTGTTAATAGCGGCTCCCTTTCCTACAATGAGCAGTACTTC; CDR3 protein: CASSVNSGSLSYNEQYF
J gene: TRBJ2-7; V gene: TRBV2; clone size: few; D gene: NA; CDR3 DNA: TGTGCCAGCAGTGAAGGCGTGTTCTCCTACGAGCAGTACTTC; CDR3 protein: CASSEGVFSYEQYF
J gene: TRBJ2-3; V gene: TRBV20-1; clone size: NA; D gene: TRBD1; CDR3 DNA: TGCAGTGCTAGACCGGACAGGGCGCGGAGCACAGATACGCAGTATTTT; CDR3 protein: CSARPDRARSTDTQYF
J gene: TRBJ2-7; V gene: TRBV20-1; clone size: once; D gene: NA; CDR3 DNA: TGCAGCGTACTAGCCGGGATCTACGAGCAGTACTTC; CDR3 protein: CSVLAGIYEQYF
J gene: TRBJ1-4; V gene: TRBV25-1; clone size: few; D gene: NA; CDR3 DNA: TGTGCCTACAGGGCAGGAGAAAAACTGTTTTTT; CDR3 protein: CAYRAGEKLFF
J gene: TRBJ2-1; V gene: TRBV7-2; clone size: NA; D gene: NA; CDR3 DNA: TGTGCCAGCAGCTTAGCCCCCGGGCAAGAGGCACAGTTCTTC; CDR3 protein: CASSLAPGQEAQFF